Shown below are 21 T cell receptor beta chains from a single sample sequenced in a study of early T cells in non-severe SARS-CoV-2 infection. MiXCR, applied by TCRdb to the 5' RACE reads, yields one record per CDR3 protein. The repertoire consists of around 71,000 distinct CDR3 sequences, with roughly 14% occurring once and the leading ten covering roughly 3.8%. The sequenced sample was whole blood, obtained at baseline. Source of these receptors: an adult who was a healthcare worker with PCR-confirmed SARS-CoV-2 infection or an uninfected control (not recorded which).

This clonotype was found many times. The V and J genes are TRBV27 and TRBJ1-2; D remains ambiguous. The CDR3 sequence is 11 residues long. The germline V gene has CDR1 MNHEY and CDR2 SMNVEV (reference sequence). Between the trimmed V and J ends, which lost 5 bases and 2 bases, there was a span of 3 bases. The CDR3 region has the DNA TGTGCCAGCAGTCGAAACTATGGCTACACCTTC. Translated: CASSRNYGYTF.

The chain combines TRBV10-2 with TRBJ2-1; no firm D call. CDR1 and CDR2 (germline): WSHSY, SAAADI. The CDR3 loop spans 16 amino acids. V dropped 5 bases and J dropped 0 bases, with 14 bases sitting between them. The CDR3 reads CASSLGPPSSYNEQFF. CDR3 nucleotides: TGCGCCAGCAGTTTAGGACCGCCGAGCTCCTACAATGAGCAGTTCTTC.

The CDR3 sequence: CASSLSGNNEQFF. CDR3 sequence (DNA): TGTGCCAGCAGCTTGTCAGGGAACAATGAGCAGTTCTTC. This rearrangement joins TRBV11-1 to TRBJ2-1; possible D gene TRBD1, 5 bases. CDR3 length: 13 residues. Germline-derived CDR1 and CDR2 are SGHAT and FQDESV (reference sequence). Trimming removed 3 bases at V and 5 bases at J, with 8 bases between.

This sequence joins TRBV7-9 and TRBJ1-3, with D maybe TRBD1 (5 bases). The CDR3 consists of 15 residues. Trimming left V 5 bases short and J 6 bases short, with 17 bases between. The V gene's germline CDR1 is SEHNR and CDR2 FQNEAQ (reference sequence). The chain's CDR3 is CASSPRRGAENTIYF. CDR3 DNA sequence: TGTGCCAGCAGCCCTAGGCGAGGGGCTGAAAACACCATATATTTT. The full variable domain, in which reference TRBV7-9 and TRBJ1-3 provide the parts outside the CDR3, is DTGVSQNPRHKITKRGQNVTFRCDPISEHNRLYWYRQTLGQGPEFLTYFQNEAQLEKSRLLSDRFSAERPKGSFSTLEIQRTEQGDSAMYLCASSPRRGAENTIYFGEGSWLTVV.

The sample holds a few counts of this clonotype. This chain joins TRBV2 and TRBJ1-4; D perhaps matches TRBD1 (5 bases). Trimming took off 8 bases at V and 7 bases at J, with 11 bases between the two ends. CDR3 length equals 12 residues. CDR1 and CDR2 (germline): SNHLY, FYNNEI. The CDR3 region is CASQRGFEKLFF. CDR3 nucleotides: TGTGCCAGCCAGAGGGGATTTGAAAAACTGTTTTTT. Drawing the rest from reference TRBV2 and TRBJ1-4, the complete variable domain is EPEVTQTPSHQVTQMGQEVILRCVPISNHLYFYWYRQILGQKVEFLVSFYNNEISEKSEIFDDQFSVERPDGSNFTLKIRSTKLEDSAMYFCASQRGFEKLFFGSGTQLSVL.

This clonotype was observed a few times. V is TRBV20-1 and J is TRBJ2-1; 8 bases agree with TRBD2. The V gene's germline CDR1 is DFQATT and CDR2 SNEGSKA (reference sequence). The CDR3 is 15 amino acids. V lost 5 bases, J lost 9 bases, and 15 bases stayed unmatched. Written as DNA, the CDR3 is TGCAGTGCTCCGTCGGGGACTAGGGCAGGTGGTGAGCAGTTCTTC. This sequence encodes CSAPSGTRAGGEQFF.

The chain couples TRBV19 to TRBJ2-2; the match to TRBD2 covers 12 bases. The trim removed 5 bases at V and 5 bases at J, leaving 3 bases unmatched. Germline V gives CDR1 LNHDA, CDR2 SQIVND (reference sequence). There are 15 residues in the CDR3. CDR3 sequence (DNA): TGTGCCAGTAGTTTCCTAGCGGGAGGGACCGGGGAGCTGTTTTTT. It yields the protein CASSFLAGGTGELFF.

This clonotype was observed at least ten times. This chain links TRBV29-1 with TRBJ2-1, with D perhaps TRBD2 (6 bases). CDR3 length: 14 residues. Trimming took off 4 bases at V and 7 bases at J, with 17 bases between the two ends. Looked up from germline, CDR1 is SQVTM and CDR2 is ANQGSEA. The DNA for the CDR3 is TGCAGCGTTGGCGAGCGGGCGGCATTAAATGAGCAGTTCTTC. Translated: CSVGERAALNEQFF.

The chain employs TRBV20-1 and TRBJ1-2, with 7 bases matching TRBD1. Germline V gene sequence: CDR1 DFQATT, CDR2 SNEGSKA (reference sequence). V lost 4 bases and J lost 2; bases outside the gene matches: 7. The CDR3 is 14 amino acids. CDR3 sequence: CSAIPGGKNYGYTF. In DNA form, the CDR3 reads TGCAGTGCTATCCCAGGGGGTAAAAACTATGGCTACACCTTC.

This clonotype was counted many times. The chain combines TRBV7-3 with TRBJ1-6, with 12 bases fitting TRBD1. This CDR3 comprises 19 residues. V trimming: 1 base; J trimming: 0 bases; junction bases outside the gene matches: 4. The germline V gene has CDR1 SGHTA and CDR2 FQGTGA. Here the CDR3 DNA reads TGTGCCAGCAGCTTAAGGGGACAGGGGGCAAGCTCCTATAATTCACCCCTCCACTTT. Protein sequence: CASSLRGQGASSYNSPLHF.

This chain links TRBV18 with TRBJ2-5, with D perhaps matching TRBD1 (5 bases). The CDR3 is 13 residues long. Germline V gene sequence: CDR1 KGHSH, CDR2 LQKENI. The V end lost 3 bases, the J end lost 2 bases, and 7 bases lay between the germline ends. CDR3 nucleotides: TGTGCCAGCTCACCCCCAGGGCAAGAGACCCAGTACTTC. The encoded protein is CASSPPGQETQYF.

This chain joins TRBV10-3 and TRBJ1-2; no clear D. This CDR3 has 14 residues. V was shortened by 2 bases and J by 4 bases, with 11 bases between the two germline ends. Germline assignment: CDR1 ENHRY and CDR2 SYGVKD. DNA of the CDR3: TGTGCCATCAGTGAGCCTGAAGGGAGCTATGGCTACACCTTC. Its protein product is CAISEPEGSYGYTF.

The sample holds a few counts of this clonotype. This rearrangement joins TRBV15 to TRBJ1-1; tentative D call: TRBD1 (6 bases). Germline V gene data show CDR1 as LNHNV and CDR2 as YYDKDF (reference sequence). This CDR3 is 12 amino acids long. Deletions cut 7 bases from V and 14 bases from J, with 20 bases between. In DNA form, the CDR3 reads TGTGCCACCACCAAGGGTCTAGGACAGCCCTTCTTT. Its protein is CATTKGLGQPFF.

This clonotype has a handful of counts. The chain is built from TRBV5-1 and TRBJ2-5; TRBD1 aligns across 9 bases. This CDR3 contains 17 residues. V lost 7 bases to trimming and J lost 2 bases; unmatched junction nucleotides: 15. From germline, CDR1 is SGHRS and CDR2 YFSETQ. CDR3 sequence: CASPRIETGGPQETQYF. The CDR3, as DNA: TGCGCCAGCCCCCGCATCGAGACAGGGGGTCCTCAAGAGACCCAGTACTTC.

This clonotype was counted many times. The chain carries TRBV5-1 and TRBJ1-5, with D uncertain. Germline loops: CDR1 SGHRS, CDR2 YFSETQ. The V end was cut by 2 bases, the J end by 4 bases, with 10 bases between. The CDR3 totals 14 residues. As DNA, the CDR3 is TGCGCCAGCAGCTTATCTACCGGGAATCAGCCCCAGCATTTT. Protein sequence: CASSLSTGNQPQHF. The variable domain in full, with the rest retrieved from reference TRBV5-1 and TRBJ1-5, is KAGVTQTPRYLIKTRGQQVTLSCSPISGHRSVSWYQQTPGQGLQFLFEYFSETQRNKGNFPGRFSGRQFSNSRSEMNVSTLELGDSALYLCASSLSTGNQPQHFGDGTRLSIL.

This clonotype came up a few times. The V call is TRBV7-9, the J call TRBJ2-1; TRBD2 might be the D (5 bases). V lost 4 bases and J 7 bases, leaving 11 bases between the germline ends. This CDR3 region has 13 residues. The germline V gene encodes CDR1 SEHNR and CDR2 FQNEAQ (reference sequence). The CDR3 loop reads CASSSPRANEQFF. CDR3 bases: TGTGCCAGCAGCTCCCCGCGGGCAAATGAGCAGTTCTTC.

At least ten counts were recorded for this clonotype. DNA of the CDR3: TGTGCCAGCAGTCCTGGGACCCCGCCCTACGAGCAGTACTTC. It yields the protein CASSPGTPPYEQYF. This chain uses TRBV28 with TRBJ2-7, with D possibly called TRBD1 or TRBD2 (5 bases each). The ends were cut back, 5 bases at V and 2 bases at J, with 13 bases in the middle. Germline CDR1 and CDR2: MDHEN and SYDVKM. The CDR3 covers 14 residues.

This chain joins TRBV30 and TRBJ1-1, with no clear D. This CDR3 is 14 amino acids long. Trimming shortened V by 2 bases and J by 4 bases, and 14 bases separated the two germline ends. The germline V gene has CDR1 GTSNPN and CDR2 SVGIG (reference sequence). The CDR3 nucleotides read TGTGCCTGGAGTCTCCCCTGGGTGGGCACTGAAGCTTTCTTT. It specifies CAWSLPWVGTEAFF.

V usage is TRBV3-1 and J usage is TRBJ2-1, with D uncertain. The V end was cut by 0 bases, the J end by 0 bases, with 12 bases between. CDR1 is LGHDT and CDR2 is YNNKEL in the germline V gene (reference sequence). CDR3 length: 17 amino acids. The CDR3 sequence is CASSQDSLDSSYNEQFF. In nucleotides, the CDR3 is TGTGCCAGCAGCCAAGATAGTTTAGATAGCTCCTACAATGAGCAGTTCTTC.

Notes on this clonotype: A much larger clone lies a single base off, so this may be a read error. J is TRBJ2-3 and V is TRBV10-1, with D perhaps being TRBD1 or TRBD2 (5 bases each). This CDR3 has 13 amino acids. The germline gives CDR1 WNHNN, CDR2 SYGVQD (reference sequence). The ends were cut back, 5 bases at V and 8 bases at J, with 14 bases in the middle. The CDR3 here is CASSSVGAGTQYF. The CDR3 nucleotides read TGCGCCAGCAGTTCTGTCGGGGCAGGTACGCAGTATTTT.

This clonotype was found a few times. CDR3 nucleotide sequence: TGTGCCAGCAGTTGGGGACGGGGTAACGAGCAGTACTTC. It specifies CASSWGRGNEQYF. The rearrangement uses TRBV6-1 and TRBJ2-7; TRBD1 or TRBD2 may be the D gene (5 bases each). CDR3 size: 13 residues. V dropped 5 bases and J dropped 5 bases, with 13 bases sitting between them. The V gene's germline CDR1 is MNHNS and CDR2 SASEGT.